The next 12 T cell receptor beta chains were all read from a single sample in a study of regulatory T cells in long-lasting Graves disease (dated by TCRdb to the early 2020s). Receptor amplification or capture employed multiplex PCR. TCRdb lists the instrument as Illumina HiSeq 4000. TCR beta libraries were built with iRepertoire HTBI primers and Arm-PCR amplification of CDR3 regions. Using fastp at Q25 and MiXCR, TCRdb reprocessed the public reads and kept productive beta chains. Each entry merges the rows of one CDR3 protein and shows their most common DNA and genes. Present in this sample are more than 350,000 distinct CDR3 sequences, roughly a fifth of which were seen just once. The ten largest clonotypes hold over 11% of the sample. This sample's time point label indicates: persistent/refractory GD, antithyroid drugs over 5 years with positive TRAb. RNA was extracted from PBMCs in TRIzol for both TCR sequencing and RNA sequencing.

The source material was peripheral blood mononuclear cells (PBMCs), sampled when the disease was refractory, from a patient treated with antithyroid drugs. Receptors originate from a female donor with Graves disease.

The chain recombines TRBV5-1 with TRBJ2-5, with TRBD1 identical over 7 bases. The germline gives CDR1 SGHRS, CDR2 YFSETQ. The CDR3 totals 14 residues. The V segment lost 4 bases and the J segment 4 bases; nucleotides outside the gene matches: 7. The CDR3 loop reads CASSPLTGTETQYF. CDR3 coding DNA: TGCGCCAGCAGCCCACTGACAGGGACAGAGACCCAGTACTTC.

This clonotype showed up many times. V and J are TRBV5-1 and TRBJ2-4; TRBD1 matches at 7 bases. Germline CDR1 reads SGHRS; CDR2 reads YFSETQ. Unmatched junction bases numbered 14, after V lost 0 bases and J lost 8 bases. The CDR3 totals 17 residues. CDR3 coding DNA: TGCGCCAGCAGCTTGGTAGCCCAGGCAGGGGGTATGGACATTCAGTACTTC. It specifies CASSLVAQAGGMDIQYF.

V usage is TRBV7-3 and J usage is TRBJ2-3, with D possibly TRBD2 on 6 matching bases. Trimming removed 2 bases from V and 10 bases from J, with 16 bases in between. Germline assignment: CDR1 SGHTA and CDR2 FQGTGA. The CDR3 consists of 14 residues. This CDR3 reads CASSLGHGSDAQYF. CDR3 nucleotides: TGTGCCAGCAGCTTAGGACACGGGAGTGACGCGCAGTATTTT.

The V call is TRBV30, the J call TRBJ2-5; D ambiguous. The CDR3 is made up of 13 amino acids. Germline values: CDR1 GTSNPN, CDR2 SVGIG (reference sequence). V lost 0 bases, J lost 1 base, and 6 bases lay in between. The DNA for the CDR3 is TGTGCCTGGAGTGTACAAAGCCAAGAGACCCAGTACTTC. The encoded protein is CAWSVQSQETQYF. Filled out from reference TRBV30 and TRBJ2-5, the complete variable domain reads SQTIHQWPATLVQPVGSPLSLECTVEGTSNPNLYWYRQAAGRGLQLLFYSVGIGQISSEVPQNLSASRPQDRQFILSSKKLLLSDSGFYLCAWSVQSQETQYFGPGTRLLVL.

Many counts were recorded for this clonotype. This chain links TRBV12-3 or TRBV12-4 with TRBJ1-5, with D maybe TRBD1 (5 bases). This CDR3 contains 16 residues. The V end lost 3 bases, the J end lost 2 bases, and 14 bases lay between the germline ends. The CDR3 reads CASSLMEGTGNQPQHF. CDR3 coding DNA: TGTGCCAGCAGTTTGATGGAGGGGACTGGCAATCAGCCCCAGCATTTT.

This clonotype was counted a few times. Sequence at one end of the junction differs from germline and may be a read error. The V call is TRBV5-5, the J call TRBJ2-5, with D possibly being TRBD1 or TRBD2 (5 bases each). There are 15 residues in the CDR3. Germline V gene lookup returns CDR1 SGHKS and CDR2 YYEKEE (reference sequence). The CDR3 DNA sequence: TGTGCCAGCGGCTTGGTTAGCAGGGCGGGCGAGACCCAGTACTTC. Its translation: CASGLVSRAGETQYF.

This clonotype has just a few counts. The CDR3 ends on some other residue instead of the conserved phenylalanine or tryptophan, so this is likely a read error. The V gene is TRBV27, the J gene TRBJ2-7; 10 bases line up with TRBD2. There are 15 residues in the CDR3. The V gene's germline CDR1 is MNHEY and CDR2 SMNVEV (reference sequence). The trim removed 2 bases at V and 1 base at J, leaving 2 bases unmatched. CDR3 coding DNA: TGTGCCAGCAGTTTACTAGCGGGAGTTTCCTACGAGCAGTACCTC. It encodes CASSLLAGVSYEQYL.

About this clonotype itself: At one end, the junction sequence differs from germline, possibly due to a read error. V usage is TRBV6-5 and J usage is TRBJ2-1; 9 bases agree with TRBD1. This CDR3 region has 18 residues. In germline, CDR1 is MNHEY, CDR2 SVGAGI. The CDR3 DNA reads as TGTGCCAGCAGTTACTCGACTTACAGGGGGCGATCCTACAATGAGCAGTCCTTC. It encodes CASSYSTYRGRSYNEQSF.

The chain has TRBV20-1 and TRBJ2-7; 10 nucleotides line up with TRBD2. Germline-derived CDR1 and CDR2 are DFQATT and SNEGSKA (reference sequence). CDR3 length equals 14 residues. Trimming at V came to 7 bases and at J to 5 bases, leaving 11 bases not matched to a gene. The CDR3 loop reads CSVMPSGRSDEQYF. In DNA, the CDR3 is TGCAGTGTTATGCCTAGCGGGAGATCTGACGAGCAGTACTTC.

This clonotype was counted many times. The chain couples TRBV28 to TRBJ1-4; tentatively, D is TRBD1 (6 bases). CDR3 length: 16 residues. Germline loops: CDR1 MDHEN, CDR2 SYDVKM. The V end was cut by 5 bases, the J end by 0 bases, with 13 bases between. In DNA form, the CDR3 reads TGTGCCAGCAGTCCCCAGGGGACCGCAACTAATGAAAAACTGTTTTTT. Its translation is CASSPQGTATNEKLFF. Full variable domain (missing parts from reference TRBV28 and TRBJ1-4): DVKVTQSSRYLVKRTGEKVFLECVQDMDHENMFWYRQDPGLGLRLIYFSYDVKMKEKGDIPEGYSVSREKKERFSLILESASTNQTSMYLCASSPQGTATNEKLFFGSGTQLSVL.

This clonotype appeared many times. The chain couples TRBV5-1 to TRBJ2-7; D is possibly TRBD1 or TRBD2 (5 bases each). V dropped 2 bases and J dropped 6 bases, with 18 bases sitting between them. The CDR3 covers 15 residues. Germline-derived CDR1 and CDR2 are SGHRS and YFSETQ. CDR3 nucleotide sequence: TGCGCCAGCAGCTTTACTAGGGACCGACATGCCGAGCAGTACTTC. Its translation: CASSFTRDRHAEQYF.

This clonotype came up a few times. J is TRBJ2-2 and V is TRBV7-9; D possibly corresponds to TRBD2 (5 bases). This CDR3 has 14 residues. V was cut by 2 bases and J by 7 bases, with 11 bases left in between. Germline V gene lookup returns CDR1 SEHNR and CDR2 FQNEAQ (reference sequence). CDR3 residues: CASSLLRRGGELFF. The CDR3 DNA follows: TGTGCCAGCAGCTTACTCAGACGGGGCGGGGAGCTGTTTTTT.